This TCR beta chain is drawn from a study of blood T cell repertoires in COVID-19. Measured with immunoSEQ multiplex PCR; TCRdb has only the in-frame clones, and not every one. The sample comprises 150,000 to 200,000 clones, about nine tenths of which are singletons, and 11% rests with the top ten. The length of the CDR3 is 19 residues. Trimming at V came to 0 bases and at J to 4 bases, leaving 7 bases not matched to a gene. Germline CDR1 is SGHRS and CDR2 is YFSETQ. This receptor was identified in a woman aged 60-75 years with COVID-19, enrolled during active disease. The sequenced sample consisted of peripheral blood. J is TRBJ2-1 and V is TRBV5-1; 16 bases align to TRBD2. CDR3 amino acids: CASSLAGLAGGPPYNEQFF. The CDR3, as DNA: TGCGCCAGCAGCTTGGCGGGACTAGCGGGAGGGCCTCCGTACAATGAGCAGTTCTTC. Full variable domain (remainder filled in from reference TRBV5-1 and TRBJ2-1): KAGVTQTPRYLIKTRGQQVTLSCSPISGHRSVSWYQQTPGQGLQFLFEYFSETQRNKGNFPGRFSGRQFSNSRSEMNVSTLELGDSALYLCASSLAGLAGGPPYNEQFFGPGTRLTVL.